This T cell receptor beta chain was captured in a study of patients and donors after allogeneic stem cell transplantation. TCRdb re-called the RT-PCR reads through MiXCR, storing one row per CDR3 protein. Here the sample spans 65,000 to 80,000 distinct CDR3 sequences, around 27% being singletons. This clonotype was counted between two and nine times. This clonotype was obtained from a human donor who was either an allogeneic HSCT recipient or a stem cell or donor lymphocyte infusion donor (not recorded which). It is not recorded whose cells these are; they may come from a transplant donor. The specimen sequenced was blood, either unsorted or a sorted T cell fraction (not recorded which).

CDR3 nucleotides: TGCAGCGTGTCCCCGCCGGCGGGGGGTCTAGCCAAAAACATTCAGTACTTC. This encodes CSVSPPAGGLAKNIQYF. The rearrangement uses TRBV29-1 and TRBJ2-4, with TRBD2 identical over 8 bases. Germline-derived CDR1 and CDR2 are SQVTM and ANQGSEA. The CDR3 extends over 17 amino acids. With 6 bases clipped from V and 0 bases from J, the junction kept 13 bases outside the gene matches. The variable domain in full, with the rest retrieved from reference TRBV29-1 and TRBJ2-4, is SAVISQKPSRDICQRGTSLTIQCQVDSQVTMMFWYRQQPGQSLTLIATANQGSEATYESGFVIDKFPISRPNLTFSTLTVSNMSPEDSSIYLCSVSPPAGGLAKNIQYFGAGTRLSVL.